The 17 T cell receptor beta chains presented below share a single source sample, sequenced in a study of identical twins. TCRdb re-analysed the 5' RACE reads in MiXCR, keeping a single row per CDR3 protein. Of fewer than 650,000 distinct CDR3 sequences listed, about 7% are singletons. Another study also made use of these data, one on yellow fever vaccine responses in identical twins.

The sequencing input was PBMCs. Receptors were obtained from a young woman in good health.

This clonotype was seen a handful of times. The chain joins TRBV3-1 to TRBJ2-7; D gene ambiguous. Trimming shortened V by 2 bases and J by 4 bases, and 15 bases separated the two germline ends. CDR1 and CDR2 from the germline V gene are LGHDT and YNNKEL (reference sequence). CDR3 size: 15 residues. The CDR3 region is CASSQTPGDGYEQYV. CDR3 DNA sequence: TGTGCCAGCAGCCAAACCCCTGGGGATGGGTACGAGCAGTACGTC.

The chain combines TRBV5-5 with TRBJ2-1; D unresolved. Germline-derived CDR1 and CDR2 are SGHKS and YYEKEE (reference sequence). The CDR3 covers 15 residues. Deletions cut 4 bases from V and 1 base from J, with 12 bases between. The CDR3 nucleotides read TGTGCCAGCAGCCCCCTCGCCTTATCCTACAATGAGCAGTTCTTC. Translated: CASSPLALSYNEQFF.

This clonotype was seen once. Germline is not matched at one junction end, which may reflect a read error. The V and J genes are TRBV5-5 and TRBJ1-5, with 9 bases that match TRBD1. In germline, CDR1 is SGHKS, CDR2 YYEKEE (reference sequence). The CDR3 length is 14 residues. In DNA form, the CDR3 reads TGTGCCAGCAGCCCGGGACAGGGCAATCAGCTCCAGCGTTTT. Protein: CASSPGQGNQLQRF.

This clonotype was observed a few times. CDR3 DNA sequence: TGCGCCAGCAGCTTGGACGGCAGCGCGGGGGATACGCAGTATTTT. Its translation: CASSLDGSAGDTQYF. The genes are TRBV5-1 and TRBJ2-3, with D perhaps matching TRBD2 (6 bases). This CDR3 region has 15 residues. Trimming shortened V by 0 bases and J by 6 bases, and 14 bases separated the two germline ends. The germline gives CDR1 SGHRS, CDR2 YFSETQ.

This chain joins TRBV4-1 and TRBJ1-6; 8 nucleotides align to TRBD1. The CDR3 contains 16 residues. J was trimmed by 4 bases and V by 1 base; bases with no gene match: 3. Germline loops: CDR1 MGHRA, CDR2 YSYEKL. The CDR3 here is CASSQADRVYNSPLHF. CDR3 coding DNA: TGCGCCAGCAGCCAAGCGGACAGGGTTTATAATTCACCCCTCCACTTT.

This chain joins TRBV5-1 and TRBJ1-4, with D hard to call. Germline V gives CDR1 SGHRS, CDR2 YFSETQ. This CDR3 comprises 14 residues. V shed 2 bases and J shed 3 bases, with 8 bases lying between them. CDR3: CASSFGSPNEKLFF. The CDR3 coding sequence is TGCGCCAGCAGCTTCGGCAGCCCTAATGAAAAACTGTTTTTT.

A note on this clonotype: A much larger clone lies one base from this, so it may be a read error. V is TRBV20-1 and J is TRBJ2-3; D is perhaps TRBD2 (6 bases). This CDR3 has 16 amino acids. Looked up from germline, CDR1 is DFQATT and CDR2 is SNEGSKA (reference sequence). In nucleotides, the CDR3 is TGCTGTGCTAGACTAAGACTAGAATCTAGCACAGATACGCAGTATTTT. Protein: CCARLRLESSTDTQYF.

This sequence joins TRBV6-4 and TRBJ2-3; D is unclear. Looked up from germline, CDR1 is MRHNA and CDR2 is SNTAGT. V dropped 8 bases and J dropped 0 bases, with 12 bases sitting between them. This CDR3 contains 14 residues. The CDR3 here is CASRPGASTDTQYF. The CDR3 DNA follows: TGTGCCAGCCGCCCGGGCGCGAGCACAGATACGCAGTATTTT.

This clonotype was seen a few times. The gene calls are TRBV7-7 and TRBJ2-1; D perhaps matches TRBD2 (5 bases). Germline CDR1 SSHAT, CDR2 FNYEAQ (reference sequence). Trimming removed 3 bases from V and 0 bases from J, with 9 bases in between. There are 15 residues in the CDR3. CDR3 in amino acids: CASSLTMNSYNEQFF. CDR3 nucleotides: TGTGCCAGCAGCTTGACTATGAACTCCTACAATGAGCAGTTCTTC.

The V and J genes are TRBV13 and TRBJ2-1; tentatively, D is TRBD2 (6 bases). The CDR3 has 15 residues. V was trimmed by 4 bases and J by 6 bases, leaving 16 bases between them. The V gene's germline CDR1 is PRHDT and CDR2 FYEKMQ (reference sequence). Here the CDR3 DNA reads TGTGCCAGCAGCTCCGTACCCGCTAGCGTCAATGAGCAGTTCTTC. Translated: CASSSVPASVNEQFF.

The rearrangement uses TRBV5-1 and TRBJ2-4; TRBD1 aligns across 7 bases. This CDR3 is built from 17 residues. Trimming at V came to 0 bases and at J to 6 bases, leaving 12 bases not matched to a gene. Germline V gene lookup returns CDR1 SGHRS and CDR2 YFSETQ. The CDR3 nucleotides are TGCGCCAGCAGCTTGGGCGAGGTGGGGACAGCTTTAAACATTCAGTACTTC. Translation: CASSLGEVGTALNIQYF.

This clonotype was seen only a few times. V gene TRBV6-1 combines with J gene TRBJ2-1; 10 bases map to TRBD2. V shed 6 bases and J 6 bases; nucleotides not matched to a gene: 11. The CDR3 totals 16 residues. Germline loops: CDR1 MNHNS, CDR2 SASEGT. The CDR3 nucleotides are TGTGCCAGCAGCATAATGGGTGTAGCGGGAGGCAATGAGCAGTTCTTC. Translated, it gives CASSIMGVAGGNEQFF.

This clonotype was detected only a few times. The genes are TRBV7-9 and TRBJ1-2; possible D gene TRBD1, 6 bases. The V end was cut by 6 bases, the J end by 0 bases, with 11 bases between. This CDR3 is 14 amino acids long. CDR1 SEHNR and CDR2 FQNEAQ come from the germline V gene (reference sequence). The DNA for the CDR3 is TGTGCCAGCAGAGAGCAGGGGACTAACTATGGCTACACCTTC. Encoded protein: CASREQGTNYGYTF.

At least ten counts were recorded for this clonotype. The chain has TRBV7-8 and TRBJ2-7; no clear D. Germline V gives CDR1 SGHVS, CDR2 FQNEAQ. This CDR3 contains 14 residues. Trimming removed 0 bases from V and 4 bases from J, with 10 bases in between. CDR3 nucleotides: TGTGCCAGCAGCTTAGCACCCCCCAGGTACGAGCAGTACGTC. Residues: CASSLAPPRYEQYV.

This clonotype showed up many times. A junction boundary mismatches the germline segment, possibly from a read error. The chain is built from TRBV4-1 and TRBJ2-1; D is undetermined. The CDR3 runs 13 residues. Germline CDR1 is MGHRA and CDR2 is YSYEKL. CDR3 nucleotides: TGTGCCAGCAGCCAAGGTTATTACAATGAGCAGTTCTTC. Encoded protein: CASSQGYYNEQFF.

There are a few counts of this clonotype. The rearrangement joins TRBV29-1 to TRBJ2-7; D is possibly TRBD2 (5 bases). The CDR3 has 13 amino acids. Germline V gene sequence: CDR1 SQVTM, CDR2 ANQGSEA. Deletions cut 3 bases from V and 3 bases from J, with 12 bases between. Here the CDR3 DNA reads TGCAGCGTTGAGGGAACTAGTATCTACGAGCAGTACTTC. Its translation: CSVEGTSIYEQYF.

This clonotype was observed a few times. The rearrangement uses TRBV3-1 and TRBJ2-1; no clear D gene. The CDR3 runs 13 residues. V lost 0 bases, J lost 15 bases, and 15 bases lay in between. CDR1 LGHDT and CDR2 YNNKEL come from the germline V gene (reference sequence). CDR3 sequence: CASSQDPGKPVFF. In DNA form, the CDR3 reads TGTGCCAGCAGCCAAGATCCGGGCAAACCCGTGTTCTTC.